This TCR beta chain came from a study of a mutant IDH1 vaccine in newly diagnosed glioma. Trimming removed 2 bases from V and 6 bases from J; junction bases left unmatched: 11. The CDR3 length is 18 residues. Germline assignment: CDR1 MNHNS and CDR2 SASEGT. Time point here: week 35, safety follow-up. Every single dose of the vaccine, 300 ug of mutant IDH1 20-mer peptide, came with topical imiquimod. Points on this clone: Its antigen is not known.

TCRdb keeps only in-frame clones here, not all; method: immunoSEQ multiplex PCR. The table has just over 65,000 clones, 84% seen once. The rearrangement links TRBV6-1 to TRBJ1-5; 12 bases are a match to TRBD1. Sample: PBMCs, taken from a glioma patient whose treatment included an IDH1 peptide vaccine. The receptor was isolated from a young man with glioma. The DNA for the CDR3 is TGTGCCAGCAGTGAATTAACTTGGGGACAGGGGGCAAGTCAGCCCCAGCATTTT. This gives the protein CASSELTWGQGASQPQHF.